This TCR beta chain came from a study of regulatory dendritic cells for organ transplantation (dated by TCRdb to the late 2010s). Describing the broader study: Before and after allostimulation with regulatory or mature dendritic cells, TCRbeta repertoires were sequenced from sorted naive and memory CD4+ and CD8+ T cells.

A multiplexed two-step PCR with Vbeta-specific forward primers and Jbeta-specific reverse primers was used to amplify the TCRbeta CDR3 regions. Through the immunoSEQ service, TCRbeta libraries were sequenced on an Illumina instrument. The authors processed their data as follows. IMGT annotation was used to assign V, D and J genes, and synthetic CDR3 analogues were used to correct the counts for multiplex PCR bias. The immunoSEQ Analyzer calculated repertoire clonality as one minus the normalized Shannon entropy. Clonal expansion was defined by Fisher's exact test with Benjamini-Hochberg false discovery rate control, using two-tailed P<0.01. The clones in this table, taken by TCRdb from immuneACCESS, are in-frame only. Not every clone is retained; where verified, under half of the shortfall comes from an unresolved V gene, and the cause of the rest is unknown. The V and J calls and the clone size are those of that table, but D and trimming were determined from the DNA. The sample table lists tens of thousands of clones, roughly 84% of them with a count of one. The ten top clones hold around 0.43% of the sample.

This clone was detected once. The antigen this receptor binds is unknown. Qualities for individual bases were not recorded, and no much larger clone is one base off. At the junction V is shortened by 6 bases and J by 6 bases; bases outside the gene matches: 7. From a lookup of the germline V gene, CDR1 and CDR2 are ENHRY and SYGVKD. The CDR3 contains 15 residues, cysteine and phenylalanine counted. Solely the CDR3 DNA is kept, with 45 bases framed from the first base. Naive T cells were sorted as CD45RA+ and memory T cells as CD45RO+ CD4+ or CD8+ cells by FACS. T cells for TCR sequencing came from a couple of healthy control subjects. Unstimulated sorted T cell subsets were used as baseline controls for the mixed lymphocyte reactions. The Qiagen DNeasy Blood & Tissue Kit was used to extract genomic DNA. The full study reports these points: The repertoires of naive CD4+ and CD8+ T cells were highly diverse, while memory cell repertoires were less diverse, with memory CD8+ cells being the most oligoclonal. Only a couple of subjects were sequenced, and the authors noted considerable between-individual heterogeneity in the alloreactive memory CD8+ T cell pool. Of the resting subsets, memory CD8+ T cells had the largest number of alloreactive TCR clonotypes. Allostimulation expanded memory CD8+ clones in both subjects, but regulatory dendritic cells appeared to induce more limited expansion than mature dendritic cells.

The sequence derives from a human donor in good health. The chain was built from TRBV10-3 and TRBJ2-5; 13 junctional bases match TRBD2. The sample comprised naive CD8+ T cells from blood. The cell subset or site label, read with the paper, signifies: CD45RA+ naive T cells. The CDR3 region: CAIRSLAGGLKTQYF. In nucleotides, the sequence is TGTGCCATCAGGTCACTAGCGGGGGGGCTAAAGACCCAGTACTTC.